The clone carrying this T cell receptor beta chain has a handful of counts. The data were obtained in a study of T-cell memory formation after mild COVID-19. Germline V gene data show CDR1 as GTSNPN and CDR2 as SVGIG (reference sequence). The length of the CDR3 is 13 residues. The V gene lost 4 bases and the J gene lost 5 bases, with 14 bases spanning the gap. TCRdb reprocessed the 5' RACE reads with MiXCR, giving one entry per CDR3 protein. The table has 500,000 to 650,000 distinct CDR3 sequences, roughly 20% seen once. The sequencing input was PBMCs or a T cell subset sorted from them (not recorded which). The chain is built from TRBV30 and TRBJ1-2; D not certain. The source is an adult woman who had mild COVID-19 (a few samples of this study predate the infection). Cell type and time point are not known. CDR3 sequence: CAWTGQPGYGYTF. The CDR3 bases are TGTGCCTGGACGGGCCAGCCGGGATATGGCTACACCTTC.